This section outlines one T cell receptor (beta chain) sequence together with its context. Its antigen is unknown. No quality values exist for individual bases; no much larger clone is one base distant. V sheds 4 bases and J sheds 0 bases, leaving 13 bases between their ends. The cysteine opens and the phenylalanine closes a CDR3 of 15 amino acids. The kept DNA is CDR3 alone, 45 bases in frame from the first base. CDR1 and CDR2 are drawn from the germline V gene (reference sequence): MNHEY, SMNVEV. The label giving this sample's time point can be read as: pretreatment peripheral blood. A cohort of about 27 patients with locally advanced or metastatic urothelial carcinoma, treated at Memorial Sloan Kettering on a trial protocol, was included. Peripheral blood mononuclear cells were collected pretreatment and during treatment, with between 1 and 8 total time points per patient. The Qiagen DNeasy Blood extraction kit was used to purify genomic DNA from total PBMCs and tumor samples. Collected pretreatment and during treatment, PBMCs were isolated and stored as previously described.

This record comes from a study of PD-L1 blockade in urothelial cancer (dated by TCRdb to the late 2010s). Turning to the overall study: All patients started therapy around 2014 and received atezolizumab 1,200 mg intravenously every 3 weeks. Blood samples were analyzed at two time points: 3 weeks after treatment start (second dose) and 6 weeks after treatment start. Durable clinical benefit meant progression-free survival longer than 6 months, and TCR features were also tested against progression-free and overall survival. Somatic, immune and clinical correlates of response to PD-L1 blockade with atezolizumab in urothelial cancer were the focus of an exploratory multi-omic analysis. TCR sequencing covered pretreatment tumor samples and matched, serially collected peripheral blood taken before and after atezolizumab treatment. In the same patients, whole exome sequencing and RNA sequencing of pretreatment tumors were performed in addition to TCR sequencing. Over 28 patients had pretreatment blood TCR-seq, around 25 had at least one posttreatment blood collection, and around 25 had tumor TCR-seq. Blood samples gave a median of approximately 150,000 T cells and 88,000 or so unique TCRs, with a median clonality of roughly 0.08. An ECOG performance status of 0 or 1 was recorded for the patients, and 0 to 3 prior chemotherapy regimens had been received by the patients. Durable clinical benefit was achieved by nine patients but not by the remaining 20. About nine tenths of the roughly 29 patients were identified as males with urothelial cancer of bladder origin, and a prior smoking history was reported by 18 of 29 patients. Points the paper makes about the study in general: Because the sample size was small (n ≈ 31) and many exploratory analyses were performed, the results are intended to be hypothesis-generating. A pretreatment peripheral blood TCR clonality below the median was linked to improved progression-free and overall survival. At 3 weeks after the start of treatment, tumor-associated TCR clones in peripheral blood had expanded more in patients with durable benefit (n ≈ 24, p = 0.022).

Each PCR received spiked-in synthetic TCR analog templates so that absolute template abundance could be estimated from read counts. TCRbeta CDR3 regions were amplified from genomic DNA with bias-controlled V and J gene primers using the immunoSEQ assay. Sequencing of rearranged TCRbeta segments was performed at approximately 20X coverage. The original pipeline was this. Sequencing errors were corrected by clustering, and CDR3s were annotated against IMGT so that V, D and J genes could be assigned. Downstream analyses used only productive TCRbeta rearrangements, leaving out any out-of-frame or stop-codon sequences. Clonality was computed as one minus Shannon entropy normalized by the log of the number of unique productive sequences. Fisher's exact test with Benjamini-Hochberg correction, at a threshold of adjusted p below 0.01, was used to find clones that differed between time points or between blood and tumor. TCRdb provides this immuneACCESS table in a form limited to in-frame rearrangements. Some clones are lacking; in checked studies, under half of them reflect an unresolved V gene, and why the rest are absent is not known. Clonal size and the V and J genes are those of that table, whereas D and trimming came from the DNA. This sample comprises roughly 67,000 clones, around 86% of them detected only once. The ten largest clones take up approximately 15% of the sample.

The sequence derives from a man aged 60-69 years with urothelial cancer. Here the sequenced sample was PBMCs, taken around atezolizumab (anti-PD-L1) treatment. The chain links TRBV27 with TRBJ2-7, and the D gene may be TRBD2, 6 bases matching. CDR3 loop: CASSSPGLSSYEQYF. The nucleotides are TGTGCCAGCAGTTCCCCGGGACTGAGCTCCTACGAGCAGTACTTC.